This is a list of T cell receptor beta chains from one sample in a study of cytomegalovirus exposure and HLA in healthy donors. Some clones are missing from TCRdb's copy, which holds only in-frame ones; the method was immunoSEQ multiplex PCR. The repertoire includes around 110,000 clones, 82% of them detected once, and over 20% sits in the top ten. What was sequenced was PBMCs. The receptors come from a man aged 30 to 45 in good health and CMV-seropositive. Both conserved end residues are part of each CDR3. The D gene is left open where the match is weak. Size is stated for part of the rows, as once, few or many counts, or as a class when the clone is expanded.

j_gene	abundance	d_gene	v_gene	CDR3nt	CDR3aa
TRBJ2-3	.	TRBD2	TRBV18	TGTGCCAGCTCCTCAAGGCCAGCGGGGGGGCTAGATACGCAGTATTTT	CASSSRPAGGLDTQYF
TRBJ1-1	.	TRBD1	TRBV10-2	TGCGCCAGCAGTCTGACAGGGCCGGTGACTGAAGCTTTCTTT	CASSLTGPVTEAFF
TRBJ2-5	.	TRBD1	TRBV5-4	TGTGCCAGCAGCATGACAGGGGCCGAGACCCAGTACTTC	CASSMTGAETQYF
TRBJ1-4	.	TRBD1	TRBV4-1	TGCGCCAGCAGCCAAGAAGGGGGCAGGGGGCGTGAAAAACTGTTTTTT	CASSQEGGRGREKLFF
TRBJ1-2	.	.	TRBV6-1	TGTGCCAGCAGTGAAGTGGACAACTTTTATGGCTACACCTTC	CASSEVDNFYGYTF
TRBJ2-1	.	TRBD2	TRBV5-4	TGTGCCAGCAGCTTGGATGTTACTAGCGGAAATGAGCAGTTCTTC	CASSLDVTSGNEQFF
TRBJ2-2	.	TRBD2	TRBV30	TGTGCCTGGAGTCCAGGACTAGCGGGTACCGGGGAGCTGTTTTTT	CAWSPGLAGTGELFF
TRBJ2-7	.	TRBD1	TRBV9	TGTGCCAGCAGCGCCGCGGGACAGGCCTACGAGCAGTACTTC	CASSAAGQAYEQYF
TRBJ2-5	.	.	TRBV27	TGTGCCAGCAGTAAGACTACGCAAGAGACCCAGTACTTC	CASSKTTQETQYF
TRBJ2-7	.	TRBD2	TRBV5-1	TGCGCCAGCAGCCACTCCGGGACTAGCGGGTACGAGCAGTACTTC	CASSHSGTSGYEQYF
TRBJ1-4	.	.	TRBV30	TGTGCCTGGAGTATTCACTCTAATGAAAAACTGTTTTTT	CAWSIHSNEKLFF
TRBJ1-2	.	.	TRBV6-5	TGTGCCAGCAGTCCCCGGCAGGCTAACTATGGCTACACCTTC	CASSPRQANYGYTF
TRBJ1-4	.	.	TRBV7-9	TGTGCCAGCAGCCCTGGAATCGGGACAATTCATGAAAAACTGTTTTTT	CASSPGIGTIHEKLFF
TRBJ2-4	.	.	TRBV6-1	TGTGCCAGCCGCGAGGCCGGCGGGGCTAGCATTCAGTACTTC	CASREAGGASIQYF
TRBJ2-7	.	.	TRBV9	TGTGCCAGCAGCGTATCATTTATGAGCTACGAGCAGTACTTC	CASSVSFMSYEQYF
TRBJ2-5	.	TRBD1	TRBV5-1	TGCGCCAGCAGCTTACAGGGGAAAGAGACCCAGTACTTC	CASSLQGKETQYF
TRBJ2-1	.	.	TRBV4-1	TGCGCCAGCAGCCGAAAACTAGACTACAATGAGCAGTTCTTC	CASSRKLDYNEQFF
TRBJ2-7	few	TRBD1	TRBV7-3	TGTGCCAGCAGCTTAAGAGGGGGCGCGTCCAGCGAGCAGTACTTC	CASSLRGGASSEQYF
TRBJ2-1	.	TRBD2	TRBV19	TGTGCCAGTAGTAATCCTAGCGGGATGAATGAGCAGTTCTTC	CASSNPSGMNEQFF
TRBJ2-3	.	.	TRBV7-9	TGTTCCAGCAGCTTTAATACGGCGCAGTATTTT	CSSSFNTAQYF
TRBJ2-7	.	.	TRBV11-2	TGTGCCAGCAGCCTCTACGACGAGCAGTACTTC	CASSLYDEQYF
TRBJ1-2	.	.	TRBV6-1	TGTGCCAGCAGTGAACAGGCTCACTATGGCTACACCTTC	CASSEQAHYGYTF
TRBJ2-1	once	TRBD2	TRBV2	TGTGCCAGCAGGCAGACTAGCGGGATAAATGAGCAGTTCTTC	CASRQTSGINEQFF
TRBJ2-1	few	TRBD2	TRBV5-1	TGCGCCAGCAGCTACCCACGTTCGGTAGCGGGGGTTCATGAGCAGTTCTTC	CASSYPRSVAGVHEQFF
TRBJ2-2	.	.	TRBV19	TGTGCCAGTAGTATACGTCGGGGGAGAGGCACCGGGGAGCTGTTTTTT	CASSIRRGRGTGELFF
TRBJ2-5	few	TRBD2	TRBV28	TGTGCCAGCAGTCCCCCGGGACTAGTGGGAAAAGAGACCCAGTACTTC	CASSPPGLVGKETQYF
TRBJ2-3	.	TRBD2	TRBV29-1	TGCAGCGTGACAAGCGGGGCAGATACGCAGTATTTT	CSVTSGADTQYF
TRBJ1-6	.	TRBD1	TRBV2	TGTGCCAGCAGTCCTAGACAGGGCTATAATTCACCCCTCCACTTT	CASSPRQGYNSPLHF
TRBJ1-3	.	.	TRBV21-1	TGTGCCAGCAGGAGAGCGATCCCGGGACAGCGATACTCTGGAAACACCATATATTTT	CASRRAIPGQRYSGNTIYF
TRBJ2-7	.	TRBD1	TRBV7-9	TGTGCCAGCAGCGAACAGGGGGGCTCCTACGAGCAGTACTTC	CASSEQGGSYEQYF
TRBJ1-2	.	.	TRBV5-1	TGCGCCAGCAGCTTGAATGGAAGGGGTCATGGCTACACCTTC	CASSLNGRGHGYTF
TRBJ2-3	.	.	TRBV30	TGTGCCTGGAGTGTACTCAGCACAGATACGCAGTATTTT	CAWSVLSTDTQYF
TRBJ2-7	.	TRBD1	TRBV7-8	TGTGCCAGCAGCTTACCGGGACAGGGGCTCTACGAGCAGTACTTC	CASSLPGQGLYEQYF
TRBJ2-7	.	.	TRBV6-4	TGTGCCAGCAGATTACAGGAGACCTACGAGCAGTACTTC	CASRLQETYEQYF
TRBJ2-2	.	TRBD1	TRBV2	TGTGCCAGCAGTGAACCTCGGACAGGGGGTAACACCGGGGAGCTGTTTTTT	CASSEPRTGGNTGELFF
TRBJ1-4	few	TRBD1	TRBV27	TGTGCCAGCAGCACCGCACAGGGGGCAACTAATGAAAAACTGTTTTTT	CASSTAQGATNEKLFF
TRBJ1-5	.	TRBD1	TRBV6-1	TGTGCCACCGCACTTAGACAGGGAAGGGATCAGCCCCAGCATTTT	CATALRQGRDQPQHF
TRBJ2-3	.	.	TRBV9	TGTGCCAGCAGCTTAAAACGGACAGCCGACACAGATACGCAGTATTTT	CASSLKRTADTDTQYF
TRBJ1-2	.	.	TRBV28	TGTGCCAGCACCCGGGGAGGCGCGGGTGGCTACACCTTC	CASTRGGAGGYTF
TRBJ1-3	once	TRBD1	TRBV2	TGTGCCAGCAGTGGGGACAGGGGCTTCTCTGGAAACACCATATATTTT	CASSGDRGFSGNTIYF
TRBJ2-1	.	.	TRBV10-1	TGCGCCAGCAATGGGGGGAACAATGAGCAGTTCTTC	CASNGGNNEQFF
TRBJ1-2	.	.	TRBV9	TGTGCCAGCAGCGTAGGTGGGGAGGGGGACTATGGCTACACCTTC	CASSVGGEGDYGYTF
TRBJ1-2	.	TRBD1	TRBV7-2	TGTGCCAGCAGCTTAGCGCTGGCAGGGGGATATGGCTACACCTTC	CASSLALAGGYGYTF
TRBJ2-2	.	TRBD2	TRBV27	TGTGCCAGCGGGCGGGGAGGGTTAAACACCGGGGAGCTGTTTTTT	CASGRGGLNTGELFF
TRBJ2-1	few	TRBD1	TRBV5-8	TGTGCCAGCAGCCACTACAGGGGACAGGGGGCGATTGAGCAGTTCTTC	CASSHYRGQGAIEQFF
TRBJ2-1	.	TRBD2	TRBV29-1	TGCAGCGTTGCTGGACTAGCGGCCAATGAGCAGTTCTTC	CSVAGLAANEQFF
TRBJ2-1	.	.	TRBV27	TGTGCCAGCAGTCACGGGGTAAGCTCCTACAATGAGCAGTTCTTC	CASSHGVSSYNEQFF
TRBJ1-2	.	.	TRBV10-2	TGCGCCAGCAGTGATGTCATCAACTATGGCTACACCTTC	CASSDVINYGYTF
TRBJ1-1	.	TRBD1	TRBV5-1	TGCGCCAGCAGCTTCAACAGGGGGAACACTGAAGCTTTCTTT	CASSFNRGNTEAFF
TRBJ1-2	.	.	TRBV10-3	TGTGCCATCAGTGATAGGGGTTTCTATGGCTACACCTTC	CAISDRGFYGYTF
TRBJ2-2	.	.	TRBV9	TGTGCCAGCAGCGTAGGAGCGAGGAGGGAGCTGTTTTTT	CASSVGARRELFF